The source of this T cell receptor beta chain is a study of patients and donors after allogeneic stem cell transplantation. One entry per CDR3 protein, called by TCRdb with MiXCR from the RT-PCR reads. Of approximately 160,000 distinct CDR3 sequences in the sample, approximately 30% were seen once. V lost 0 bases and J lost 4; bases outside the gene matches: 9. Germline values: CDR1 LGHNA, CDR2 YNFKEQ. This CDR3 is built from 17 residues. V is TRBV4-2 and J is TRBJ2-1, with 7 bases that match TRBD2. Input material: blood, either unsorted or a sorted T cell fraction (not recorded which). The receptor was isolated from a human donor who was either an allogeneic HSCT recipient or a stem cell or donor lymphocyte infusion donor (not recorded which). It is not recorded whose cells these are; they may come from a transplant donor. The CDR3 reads CASSQESRSGRYNEQFF. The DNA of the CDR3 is TGTGCCAGCAGCCAAGAATCCCGTAGCGGGCGTTACAATGAGCAGTTCTTC.